This T cell receptor beta chain is drawn from a study of cytomegalovirus exposure and HLA in healthy donors. About the research overall: Most donors, 81% of a few hundred genotyped, fell in the Caucasian-associated ancestry cluster. Regarding the study as a whole: Several of the most significant clusters were apparently associated with common viral pathogens in a later analysis. Among donors in an Asian-associated ancestry cluster, a later analysis reportedly found fewer N-insertions than the roughly 610-donor mean.

With regard to this clone: Its specificity is unknown.

The PCR employed 60 Vbeta primers together with 13 Jbeta primers. The repertoire was sequenced with immunoSEQ multiplex PCR; TCRdb's copy has only in-frame clones and lacks some. The profile covers around 110,000 clones, with approximately 70% appearing a single time and about 0.92% taken by the ten largest. This CDR3 is 16 amino acids long. CDR1 is MGHRA, CDR2 YSYEKL, per germline. With V trimmed by 3 bases and J by 2 bases, 6 bases remained unmatched. The chain links TRBV4-1 to TRBJ2-7; 11 positions agree with TRBD2. Sequencing used PBMCs. This TCR came from a woman aged 25 to 45 in good health and CMV-seronegative. CDR3 region: CASSHDIAGGTYEQYF. The CDR3 nucleotides read TGCGCCAGCAGCCACGATATAGCGGGAGGGACCTACGAGCAGTACTTC.